The source of this T cell receptor (beta chain) is a study of OX40 agonist ivuxolimab in advanced cancers. Assay used: immunoSEQ multiplex PCR; TCRdb lists only in-frame clones, some missing. The table records some 90,000 clones, just over 90% of them present only once. The CDR3 has 14 residues. The ends were cut back, 6 bases at V and 3 bases at J, with 12 bases in the middle. Per the germline V gene, CDR1 is SEHNR and CDR2 is FQNEAQ (reference sequence). The V and J genes are TRBV7-9 and TRBJ1-3; D ambiguous. The sequence was collected from an adult with an advanced solid tumor such as melanoma, head and neck, liver or kidney cancer. The specimen was CD4+ or CD8+ T cells sorted from blood, collected in a trial of the OX40 agonist ivuxolimab. For the CDR3, the DNA is TGTGCCAGCAGTCTGGGGTCTAGTGGAAACACCATATATTTT. This sequence encodes CASSLGSSGNTIYF.